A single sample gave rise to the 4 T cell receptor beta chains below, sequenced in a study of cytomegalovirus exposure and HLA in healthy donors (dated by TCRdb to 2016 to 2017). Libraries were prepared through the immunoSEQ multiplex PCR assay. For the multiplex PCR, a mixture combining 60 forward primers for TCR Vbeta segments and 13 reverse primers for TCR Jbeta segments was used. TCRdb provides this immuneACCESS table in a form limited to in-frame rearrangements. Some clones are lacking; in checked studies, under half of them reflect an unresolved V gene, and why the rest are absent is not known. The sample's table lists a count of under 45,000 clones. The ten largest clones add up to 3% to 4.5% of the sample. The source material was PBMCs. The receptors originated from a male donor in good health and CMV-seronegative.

CDR3 sequence reads: CSARVALEQYF. The CDR3 DNA reads TGCAGTGCTAGAGTTGCGCTGGAGCAGTACTTC. The rearrangement joins TRBV20-1 to TRBJ2-7; D uncertain. The CDR3 sequence is 11 residues long. The germline V gene encodes CDR1 DFQATT and CDR2 SNEGSKA (reference sequence). With 1 base removed from V and 7 bases from J, the gap between germline ends came to 8 bases.

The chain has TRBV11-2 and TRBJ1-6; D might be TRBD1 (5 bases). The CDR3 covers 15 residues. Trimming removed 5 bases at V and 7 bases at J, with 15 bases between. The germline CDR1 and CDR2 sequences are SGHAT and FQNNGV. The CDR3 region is CASSRGRDLNSPLHF. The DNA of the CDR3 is TGTGCCAGCAGCCGGGGAAGGGACTTAAATTCACCCCTCCACTTT.

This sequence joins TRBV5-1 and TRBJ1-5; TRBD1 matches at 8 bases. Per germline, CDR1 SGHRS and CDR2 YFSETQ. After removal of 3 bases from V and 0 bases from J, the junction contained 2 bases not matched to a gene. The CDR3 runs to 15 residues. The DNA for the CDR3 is TGCGCCAGCAGCTCGACAGGGGTTAGCAATCAGCCCCAGCATTTT. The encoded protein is CASSSTGVSNQPQHF.

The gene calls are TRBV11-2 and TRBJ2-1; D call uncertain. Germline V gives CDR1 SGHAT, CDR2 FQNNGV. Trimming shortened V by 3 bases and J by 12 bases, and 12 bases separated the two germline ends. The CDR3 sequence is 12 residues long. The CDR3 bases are TGTGCCAGCAGCTTTAGCTCCGGTGGGCAGTTCTTC. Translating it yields CASSFSSGGQFF.